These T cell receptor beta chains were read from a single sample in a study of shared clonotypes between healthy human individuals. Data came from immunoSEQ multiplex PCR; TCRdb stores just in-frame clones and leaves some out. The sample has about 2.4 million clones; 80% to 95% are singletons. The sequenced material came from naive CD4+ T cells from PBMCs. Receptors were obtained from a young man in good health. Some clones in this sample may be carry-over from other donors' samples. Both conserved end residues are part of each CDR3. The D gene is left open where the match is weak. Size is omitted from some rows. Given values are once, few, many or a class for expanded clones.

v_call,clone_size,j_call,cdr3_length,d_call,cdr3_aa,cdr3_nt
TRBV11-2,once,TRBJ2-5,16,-,CASSRRGGRNQETQYF,TGTGCCAGCAGCCGGAGGGGGGGGCGTAACCAAGAGACCCAGTACTTC
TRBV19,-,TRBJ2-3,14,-,CASSIGLGTDTQYF,TGTGCCAGTAGTATTGGGCTGGGCACAGATACGCAGTATTTT
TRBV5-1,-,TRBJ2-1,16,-,CASSLPNGLPYNEQFF,TGCGCCAGCAGCTTACCAAATGGGTTACCCTACAATGAGCAGTTCTTC
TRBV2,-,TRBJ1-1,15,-,CASSESGQRNTEAFF,TGTGCCAGCAGTGAATCGGGACAAAGGAACACTGAAGCTTTCTTT
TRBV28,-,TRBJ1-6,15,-,CASSSYSSYNSPLHF,TGTGCCAGCAGTTCCTATAGCTCCTATAATTCACCCCTCCACTTT
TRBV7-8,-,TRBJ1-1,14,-,CASSLSRGNTEAFF,TGTGCCAGCAGCTTATCTCGGGGGAACACTGAAGCTTTCTTT
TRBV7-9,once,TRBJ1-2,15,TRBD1,CASSFPGTGTGGYTF,TGTGCCAGCAGCTTCCCCGGGACAGGGACGGGTGGCTACACCTTC
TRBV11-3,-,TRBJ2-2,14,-,CASSEARDTGELFF,TGTGCCAGCAGCGAAGCTAGGGACACCGGGGAGCTGTTTTTT
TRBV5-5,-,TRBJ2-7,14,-,CASSPLTPRYEQYF,TGTGCCAGCAGCCCATTGACCCCCCGGTACGAGCAGTACTTC
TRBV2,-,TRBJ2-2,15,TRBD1,CASSRDRADTGELFF,TGTGCCAGCAGTCGGGACAGGGCGGACACCGGGGAGCTGTTTTTT
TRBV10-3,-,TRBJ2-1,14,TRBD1,CAIRGDRGHDEQFF,TGTGCCATCAGGGGGGACAGGGGGCACGATGAGCAGTTCTTC
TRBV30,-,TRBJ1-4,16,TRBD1,CAWSVAGGSDGEKLFF,TGTGCCTGGAGTGTGGCAGGGGGAAGTGACGGTGAAAAACTGTTTTTT
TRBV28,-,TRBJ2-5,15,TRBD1,CASSQLGTVQETQYF,TGTGCCAGCAGTCAACTTGGGACAGTTCAAGAGACCCAGTACTTC
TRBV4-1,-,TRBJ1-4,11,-,CASSQSRSLFF,TGCGCCAGCAGCCAAAGCAGGTCCCTGTTTTTT
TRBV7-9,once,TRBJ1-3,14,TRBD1,CASSSTGGGNTIYF,TGTGCCAGCAGCTCGACAGGGGGAGGAAACACCATATATTTT
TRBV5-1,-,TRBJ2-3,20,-,CASSLVGGTAHQTSTDTQYF,TGCGCCAGCAGCTTGGTTGGCGGAACGGCCCACCAAACTAGCACAGATACGCAGTATTTT
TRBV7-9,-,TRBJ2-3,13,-,CASSLEGRNPQYF,TGTGCCAGCAGCTTAGAAGGCCGGAATCCGCAGTATTTT
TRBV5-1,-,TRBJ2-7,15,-,CASSLETRRGGEQYF,TGCGCCAGCAGCTTGGAGACCCGGCGTGGCGGCGAGCAGTACTTC
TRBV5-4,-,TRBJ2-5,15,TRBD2,CASSLLREGVETQYF,TGTGCCAGCAGCTTGCTTCGGGAGGGCGTAGAGACCCAGTACTTC
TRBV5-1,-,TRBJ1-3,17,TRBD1,CASSLGQGTIAGNTIYF,TGCGCCAGCAGCTTGGGACAGGGAACAATTGCAGGAAACACCATATATTTT
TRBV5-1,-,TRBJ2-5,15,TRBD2,CASSLTLAGVETQYF,TGCGCCAGCAGCTTGACACTAGCGGGAGTAGAGACCCAGTACTTC
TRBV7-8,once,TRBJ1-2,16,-,CASSSSRQLLNYGYTF,TGTGCCAGCAGCTCATCCAGACAGCTCCTTAACTATGGCTACACCTTC
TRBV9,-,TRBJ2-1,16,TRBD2,CASSVARGLEEGSQFF,TGTGCCAGCAGCGTAGCTCGGGGACTAGAAGAAGGCAGTCAGTTCTTC
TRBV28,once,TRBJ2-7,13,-,CASSRTGAYEQYF,TGTGCCAGCAGTCGGACGGGAGCCTACGAGCAGTACTTC
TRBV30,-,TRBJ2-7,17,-,CAWSVNPSLGRNYEQYF,TGTGCCTGGAGTGTAAACCCTAGCCTTGGGCGCAACTACGAGCAGTACTTC
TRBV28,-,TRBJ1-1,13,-,CASSALGGTEAFF,TGTGCCAGCAGTGCACTAGGGGGGACTGAAGCTTTCTTT
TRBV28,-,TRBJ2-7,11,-,CASRRSYEQYF,TGTGCCAGCAGACGCTCCTACGAGCAGTACTTC
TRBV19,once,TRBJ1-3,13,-,CASSRTVLNTIYF,TGTGCCAGTAGCCGGACAGTGCTAAACACCATATATTTT
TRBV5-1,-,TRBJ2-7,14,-,CASSLGQVPYEQYF,TGCGCCAGCAGCTTGGGTCAGGTACCCTACGAGCAGTACTTC
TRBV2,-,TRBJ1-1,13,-,CASSVGVRTEAFF,TGTGCCAGCAGTGTCGGGGTAAGGACTGAAGCTTTCTTT
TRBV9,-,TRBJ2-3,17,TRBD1,CASSVGGRGYGEETQYF,TGTGCCAGCAGCGTAGGAGGCAGGGGGTATGGGGAAGAGACGCAGTATTTT
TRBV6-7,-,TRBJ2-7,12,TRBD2,CASTGRTYEQYF,TGTGCCAGCACCGGGAGGACCTACGAGCAGTACTTC
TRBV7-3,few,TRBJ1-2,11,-,CASRGMVGYTF,TGTGCCAGCAGGGGCATGGTTGGCTACACCTTC
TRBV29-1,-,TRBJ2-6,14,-,CSVVASSGANVLTF,TGCAGCGTTGTAGCCTCCTCTGGGGCCAACGTCCTGACTTTC
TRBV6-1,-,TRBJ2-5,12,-,CASRPGSETQYF,TGTGCCAGCAGGCCTGGCTCGGAGACCCAGTACTTC
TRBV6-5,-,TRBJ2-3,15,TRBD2,CASSLGTAGGHTQYF,TGTGCCAGCAGTTTGGGGACAGCGGGGGGGCATACGCAGTATTTT
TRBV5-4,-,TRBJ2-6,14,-,CASRWEFGANVLTF,TGTGCCAGCAGGTGGGAGTTTGGGGCCAACGTCCTGACTTTC
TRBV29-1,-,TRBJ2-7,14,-,CSVRPGAISYEQYF,TGCAGCGTTCGGCCCGGGGCGATAAGCTACGAGCAGTACTTC
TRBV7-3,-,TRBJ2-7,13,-,CASSPSGVFEQYF,TGTGCCAGCAGCCCGTCGGGAGTCTTTGAGCAGTACTTC
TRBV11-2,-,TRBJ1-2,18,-,CASSPRRNRAGTLYGYTF,TGTGCCAGCAGCCCACGTCGTAACCGAGCCGGGACCCTCTATGGCTACACCTTC
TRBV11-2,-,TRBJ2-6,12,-,CAAHSGANVLTF,TGTGCCGCGCACTCTGGGGCCAACGTCCTGACTTTC
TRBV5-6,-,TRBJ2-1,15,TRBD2,CASSPTGLAGAEQFF,TGTGCCAGCAGCCCGACGGGGCTAGCGGGAGCTGAGCAGTTCTTC
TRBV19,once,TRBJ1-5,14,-,CASREQGNNQPQHF,TGTGCCAGTAGGGAGCAGGGAAACAATCAGCCCCAGCATTTT
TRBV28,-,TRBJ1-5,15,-,CASSRGDEGNQPQHF,TGTGCCAGCAGCCGGGGGGATGAGGGCAATCAGCCCCAGCATTTT
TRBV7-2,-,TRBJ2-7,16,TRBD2,CASSLDGLAGTYEQYF,TGTGCCAGCAGCTTAGATGGACTAGCGGGAACCTACGAGCAGTACTTC
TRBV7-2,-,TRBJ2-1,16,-,CASSPSLAPPNNEQFF,TGTGCCAGCAGCCCAAGCCTCGCCCCGCCAAACAATGAGCAGTTCTTC
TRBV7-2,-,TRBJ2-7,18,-,CASSLRQGSSGGSYEQYF,TGTGCCAGCAGCTTGCGTCAGGGCAGCTCCGGAGGCTCCTACGAGCAGTACTTC
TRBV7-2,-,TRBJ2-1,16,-,CASSSVSGTSYNEQFF,TGTGCCAGCAGCTCCGTTTCTGGGACATCATACAATGAGCAGTTCTTC
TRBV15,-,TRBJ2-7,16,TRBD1,CATSRDLQGGSYEQYF,TGTGCCACCAGCAGAGATCTACAGGGGGGCTCCTACGAGCAGTACTTC
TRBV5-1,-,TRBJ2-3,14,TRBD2,CASSGTRSTDTQYF,TGCGCCAGTTCCGGGACTAGATCCACAGATACGCAGTATTTT
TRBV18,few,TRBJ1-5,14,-,CASSWGDPDQPQHF,TGTGCCAGCTCATGGGGGGATCCCGATCAGCCCCAGCATTTT
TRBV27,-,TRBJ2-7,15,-,CASSVQPGRNYEQYF,TGTGCCAGCAGTGTACAACCCGGACGGAACTACGAGCAGTACTTC
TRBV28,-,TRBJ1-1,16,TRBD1,CASSSTRDRVATEAFF,TGTGCCAGCAGTTCCACCCGGGACAGGGTGGCCACTGAAGCTTTCTTT